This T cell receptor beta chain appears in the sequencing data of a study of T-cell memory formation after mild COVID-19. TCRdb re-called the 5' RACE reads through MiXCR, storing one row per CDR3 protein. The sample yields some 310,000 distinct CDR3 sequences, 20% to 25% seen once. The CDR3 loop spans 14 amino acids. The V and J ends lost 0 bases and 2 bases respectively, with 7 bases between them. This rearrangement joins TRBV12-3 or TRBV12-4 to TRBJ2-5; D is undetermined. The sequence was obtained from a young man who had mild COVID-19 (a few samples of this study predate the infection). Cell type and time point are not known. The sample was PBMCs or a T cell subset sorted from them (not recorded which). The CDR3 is CASSLAVRQETQYF. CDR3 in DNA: TGTGCCAGCAGTTTAGCAGTCAGACAAGAGACCCAGTACTTC.